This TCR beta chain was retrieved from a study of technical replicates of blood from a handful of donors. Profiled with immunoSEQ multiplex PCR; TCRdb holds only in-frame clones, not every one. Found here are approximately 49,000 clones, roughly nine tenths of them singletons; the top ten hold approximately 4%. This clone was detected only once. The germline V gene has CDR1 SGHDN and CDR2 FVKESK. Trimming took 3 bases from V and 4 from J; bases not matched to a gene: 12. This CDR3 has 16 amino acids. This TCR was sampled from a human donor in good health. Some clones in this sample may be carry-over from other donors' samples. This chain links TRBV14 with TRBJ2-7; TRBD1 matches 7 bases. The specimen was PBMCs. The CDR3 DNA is TGTGCCAGCAGCCACATACGGGACAGAGCAGATTACGAGCAGTACTTC. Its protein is CASSHIRDRADYEQYF.